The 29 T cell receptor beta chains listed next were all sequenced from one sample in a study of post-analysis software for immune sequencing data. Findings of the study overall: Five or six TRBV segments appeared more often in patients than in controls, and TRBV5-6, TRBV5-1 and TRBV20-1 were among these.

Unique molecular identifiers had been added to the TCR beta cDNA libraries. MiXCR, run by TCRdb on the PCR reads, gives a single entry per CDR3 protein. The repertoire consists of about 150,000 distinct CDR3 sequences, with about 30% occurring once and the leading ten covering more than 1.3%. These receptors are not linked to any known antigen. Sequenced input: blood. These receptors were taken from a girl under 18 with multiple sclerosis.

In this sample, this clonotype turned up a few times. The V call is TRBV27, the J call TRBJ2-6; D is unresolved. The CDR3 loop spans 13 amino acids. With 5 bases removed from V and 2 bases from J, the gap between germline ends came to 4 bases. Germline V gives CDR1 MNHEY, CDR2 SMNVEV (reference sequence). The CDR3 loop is CASSDPGANVLTF. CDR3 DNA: TGTGCCAGCAGTGACCCTGGGGCCAACGTCCTGACTTTC.

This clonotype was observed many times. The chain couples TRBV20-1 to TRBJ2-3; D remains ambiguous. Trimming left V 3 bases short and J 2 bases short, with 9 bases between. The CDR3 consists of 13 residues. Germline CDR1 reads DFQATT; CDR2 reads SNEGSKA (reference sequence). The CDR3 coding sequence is TGCAGTGCTAGTTCTGGATCCACAGATACGCAGTATTTT. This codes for CSASSGSTDTQYF.

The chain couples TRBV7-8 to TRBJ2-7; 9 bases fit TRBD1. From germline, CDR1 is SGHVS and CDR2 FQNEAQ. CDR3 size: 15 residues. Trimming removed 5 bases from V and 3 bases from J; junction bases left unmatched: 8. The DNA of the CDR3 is TGTGCCAGCAGCCCCGCCGGACAGGGGATCTACGAGCAGTACTTC. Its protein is CASSPAGQGIYEQYF.

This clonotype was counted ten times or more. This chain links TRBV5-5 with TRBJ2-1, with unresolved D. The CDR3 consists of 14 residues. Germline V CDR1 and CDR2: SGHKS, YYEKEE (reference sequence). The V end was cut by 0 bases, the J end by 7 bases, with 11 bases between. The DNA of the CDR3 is TGTGCCAGCAGCTTGGCCGTCAGCAATAATGAGCAGTTCTTC. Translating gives CASSLAVSNNEQFF.

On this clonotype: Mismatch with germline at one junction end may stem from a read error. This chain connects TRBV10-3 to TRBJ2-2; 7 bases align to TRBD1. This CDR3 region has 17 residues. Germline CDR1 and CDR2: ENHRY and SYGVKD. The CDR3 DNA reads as TGTGCCATCAGTGGAACCCCGGGACAGAAGAACACCGGGGAGCGGTTTTTT. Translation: CAISGTPGQKNTGERFF.

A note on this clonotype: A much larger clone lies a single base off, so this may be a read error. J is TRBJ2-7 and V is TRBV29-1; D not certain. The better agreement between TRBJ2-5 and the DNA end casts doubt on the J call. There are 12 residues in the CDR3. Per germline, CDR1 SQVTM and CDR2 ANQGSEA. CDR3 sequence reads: CSVAREVETQYF. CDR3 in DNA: TGCAGCGTTGCCAGAGAAGTGGAGACCCAGTACTTC.

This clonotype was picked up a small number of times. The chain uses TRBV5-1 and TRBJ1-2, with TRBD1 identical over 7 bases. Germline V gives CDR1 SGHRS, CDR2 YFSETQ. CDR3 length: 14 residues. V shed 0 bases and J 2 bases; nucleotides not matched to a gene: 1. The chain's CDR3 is CASSLEDRNYGYTF. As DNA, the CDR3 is TGCGCCAGCAGCTTGGAGGACAGGAACTATGGCTACACCTTC.

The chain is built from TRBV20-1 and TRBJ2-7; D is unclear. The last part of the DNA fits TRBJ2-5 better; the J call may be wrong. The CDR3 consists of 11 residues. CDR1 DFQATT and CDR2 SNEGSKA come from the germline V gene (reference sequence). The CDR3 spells CSARNLETQYF. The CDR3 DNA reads TGCAGTGCTAGGAACTTAGAGACCCAGTACTTC.

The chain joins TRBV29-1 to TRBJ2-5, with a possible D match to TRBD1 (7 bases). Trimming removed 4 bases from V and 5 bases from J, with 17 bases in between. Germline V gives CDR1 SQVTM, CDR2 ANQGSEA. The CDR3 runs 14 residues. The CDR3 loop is CSVARQGLYETQYF. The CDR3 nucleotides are TGCAGCGTTGCAAGACAGGGACTTTACGAGACCCAGTACTTC.

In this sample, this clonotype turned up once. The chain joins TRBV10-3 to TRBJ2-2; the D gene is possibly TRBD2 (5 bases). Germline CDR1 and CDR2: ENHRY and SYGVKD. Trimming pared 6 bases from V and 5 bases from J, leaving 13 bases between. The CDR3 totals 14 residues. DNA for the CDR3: TGTGCCATCAGCCCCGGAGGTCTTACCGGGGAGCTGTTTTTT. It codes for CAISPGGLTGELFF.

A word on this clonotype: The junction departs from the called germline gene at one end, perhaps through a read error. The CDR3 region is CANSYVHPNTEAFF. In DNA form, the CDR3 reads TGTGCCAACAGTTACGTCCACCCGAACACTGAAGCTTTCTTT. The rearrangement uses TRBV6-2 or TRBV6-3 and TRBJ1-1; D unresolved. Germline assignment: CDR1 MNHEY and CDR2 SVGEGT. This CDR3 comprises 14 residues.

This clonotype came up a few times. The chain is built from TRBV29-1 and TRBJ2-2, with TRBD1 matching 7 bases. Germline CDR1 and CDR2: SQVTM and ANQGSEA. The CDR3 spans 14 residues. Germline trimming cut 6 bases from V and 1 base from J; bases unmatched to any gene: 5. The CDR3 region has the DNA TGCAGCGTCCGGGACAGCGAGAACACCGGGGAGCTGTTTTTT. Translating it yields CSVRDSENTGELFF.

CDR3 in DNA: TGTGCCAGCGACGGGACACCCTATGGCTACACCTTC. Protein product: CASDGTPYGYTF. The chain couples TRBV12-3 or TRBV12-4 to TRBJ1-2; D possibly corresponds to TRBD1 (6 bases). Trimming shortened V by 8 bases and J by 4 bases, and 11 bases separated the two germline ends. This CDR3 has 12 amino acids.

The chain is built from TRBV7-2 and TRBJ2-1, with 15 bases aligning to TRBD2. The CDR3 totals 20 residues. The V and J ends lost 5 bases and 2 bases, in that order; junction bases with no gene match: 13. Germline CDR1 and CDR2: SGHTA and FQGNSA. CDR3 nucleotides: TGTGCCAGCAGCAGATCCGGGACTAGCGGGAGGCTAGGCCCCTACAATGAGCAGTTCTTC. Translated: CASSRSGTSGRLGPYNEQFF.

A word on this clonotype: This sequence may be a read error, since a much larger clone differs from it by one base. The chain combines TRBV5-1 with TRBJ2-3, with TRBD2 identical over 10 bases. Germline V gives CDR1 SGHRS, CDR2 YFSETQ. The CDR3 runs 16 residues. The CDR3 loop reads CANSSYLAGETDTQYF. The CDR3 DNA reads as TGCGCCAACAGCTCGTACCTAGCGGGAGAAACGGATACGCAGTATTTT. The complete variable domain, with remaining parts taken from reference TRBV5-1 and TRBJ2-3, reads KAGVTQTPRYLIKTRGQQVTLSCSPISGHRSVSWYQQTPGQGLQFLFEYFSETQRNKGNFPGRFSGRQFSNSRSEMNVSTLELGDSALYLCANSSYLAGETDTQYFGPGTRLTVL.

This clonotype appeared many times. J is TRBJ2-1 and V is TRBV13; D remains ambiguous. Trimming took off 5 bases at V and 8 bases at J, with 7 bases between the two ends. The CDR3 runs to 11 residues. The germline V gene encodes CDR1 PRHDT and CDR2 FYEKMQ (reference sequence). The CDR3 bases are TGTGCCAGCAGCATACTCGATGAGCAGTTCTTC. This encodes CASSILDEQFF. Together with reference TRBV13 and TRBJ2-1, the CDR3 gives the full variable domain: AAGVIQSPRHLIKEKRETATLKCYPIPRHDTVYWYQQGPGQDPQFLISFYEKMQSDKGSIPDRFSAQQFSDYHSELNMSSLELGDSALYFCASSILDEQFFGPGTRLTVL.

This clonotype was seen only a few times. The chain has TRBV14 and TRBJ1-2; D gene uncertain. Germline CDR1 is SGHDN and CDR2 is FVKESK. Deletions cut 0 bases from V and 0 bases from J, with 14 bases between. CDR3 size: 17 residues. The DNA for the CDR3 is TGTGCCAGCAGCCAAGATCCTTTTCTTATAGCTAACTATGGCTACACCTTC. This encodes CASSQDPFLIANYGYTF.

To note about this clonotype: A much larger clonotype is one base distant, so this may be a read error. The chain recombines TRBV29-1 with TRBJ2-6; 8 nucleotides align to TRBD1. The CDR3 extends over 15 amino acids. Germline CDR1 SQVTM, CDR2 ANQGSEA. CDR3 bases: TGCAGCGACCGGGACAGGCGACCGGGGGTCAACGTCCTGACTTTC. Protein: CSDRDRRPGVNVLTF.

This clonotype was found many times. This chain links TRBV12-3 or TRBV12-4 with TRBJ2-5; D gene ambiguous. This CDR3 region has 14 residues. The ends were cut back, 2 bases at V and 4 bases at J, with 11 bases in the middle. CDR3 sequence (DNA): TGTGCCAGCAGTTTATGGGATGGCGGAGAGACCCAGTACTTC. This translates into CASSLWDGGETQYF.

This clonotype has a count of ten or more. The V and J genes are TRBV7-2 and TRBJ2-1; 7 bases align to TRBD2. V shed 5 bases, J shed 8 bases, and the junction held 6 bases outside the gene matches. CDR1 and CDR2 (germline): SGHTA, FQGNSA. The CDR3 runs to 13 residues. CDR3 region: CASSTRLAHEQFF. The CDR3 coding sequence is TGTGCCAGCAGCACTCGACTAGCCCATGAGCAGTTCTTC.

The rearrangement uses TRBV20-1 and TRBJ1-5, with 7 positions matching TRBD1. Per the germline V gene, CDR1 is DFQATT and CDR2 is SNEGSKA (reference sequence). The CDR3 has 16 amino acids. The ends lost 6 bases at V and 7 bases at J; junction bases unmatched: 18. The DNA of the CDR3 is TGCAGTGCCGAGATGGCACCAAACCCAGGGGGGCAGCCCCAGCATTTT. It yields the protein CSAEMAPNPGGQPQHF.

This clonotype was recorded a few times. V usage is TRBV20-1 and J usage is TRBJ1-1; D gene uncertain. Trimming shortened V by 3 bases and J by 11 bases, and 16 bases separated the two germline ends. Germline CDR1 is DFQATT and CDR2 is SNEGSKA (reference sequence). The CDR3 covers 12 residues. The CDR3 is CSASGQPSRAFF. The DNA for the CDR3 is TGCAGTGCTAGTGGGCAGCCATCTAGGGCTTTCTTT.

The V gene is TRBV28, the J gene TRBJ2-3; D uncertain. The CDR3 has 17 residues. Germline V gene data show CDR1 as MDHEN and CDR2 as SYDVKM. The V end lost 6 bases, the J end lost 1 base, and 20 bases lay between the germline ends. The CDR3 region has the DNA TGTGCCAGCAGAGTAAGGGCATCCCAATCTGGCACAGATACGCAGTATTTT. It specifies CASRVRASQSGTDTQYF.

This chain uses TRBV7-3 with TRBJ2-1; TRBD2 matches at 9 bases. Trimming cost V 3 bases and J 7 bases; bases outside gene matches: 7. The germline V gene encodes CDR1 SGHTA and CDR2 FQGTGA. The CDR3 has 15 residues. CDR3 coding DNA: TGTGCCAGCAGCTTGCTAGCGGGGACCTCAAATGAGCAGTTCTTC. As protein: CASSLLAGTSNEQFF.

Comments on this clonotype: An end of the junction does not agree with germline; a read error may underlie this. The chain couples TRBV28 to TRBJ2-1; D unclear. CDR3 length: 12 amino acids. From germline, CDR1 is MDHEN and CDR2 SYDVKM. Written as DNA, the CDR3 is TGTGCCAGCAGTTTGATGTTAGATGAGCGGTTCTTC. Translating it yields CASSLMLDERFF.

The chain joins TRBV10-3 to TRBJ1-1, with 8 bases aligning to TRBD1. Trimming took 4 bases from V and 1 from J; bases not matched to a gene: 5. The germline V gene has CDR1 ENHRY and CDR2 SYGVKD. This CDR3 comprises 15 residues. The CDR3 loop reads CAISAETGANTEAFF. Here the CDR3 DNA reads TGTGCCATCAGTGCCGAGACAGGGGCGAACACTGAAGCTTTCTTT.

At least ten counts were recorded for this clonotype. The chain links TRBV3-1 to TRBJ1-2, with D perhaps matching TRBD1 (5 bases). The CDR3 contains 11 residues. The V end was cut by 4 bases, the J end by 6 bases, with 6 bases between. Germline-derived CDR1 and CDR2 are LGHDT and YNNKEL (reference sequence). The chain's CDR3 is CASSLDNGYTF. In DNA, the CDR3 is TGTGCCAGCAGCCTGGACAATGGCTACACCTTC. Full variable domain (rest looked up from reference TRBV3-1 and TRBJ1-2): DTAVSQTPKYLVTQMGNDKSIKCEQNLGHDTMYWYKQDSKKFLKIMFSYNNKELIINETVPNRFSPKSPDKAHLNLHINSLELGDSAVYFCASSLDNGYTFGSGTRLTVV.

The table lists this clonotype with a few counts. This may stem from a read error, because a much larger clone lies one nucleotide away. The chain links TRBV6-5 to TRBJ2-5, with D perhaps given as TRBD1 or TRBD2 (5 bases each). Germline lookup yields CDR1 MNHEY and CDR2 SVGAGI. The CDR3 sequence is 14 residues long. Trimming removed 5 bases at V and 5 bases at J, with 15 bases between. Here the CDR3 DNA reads TGTGCCAGCAGTAAACGGGACGGTTGGGAGACCCAGTACTTC. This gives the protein CASSKRDGWETQYF.

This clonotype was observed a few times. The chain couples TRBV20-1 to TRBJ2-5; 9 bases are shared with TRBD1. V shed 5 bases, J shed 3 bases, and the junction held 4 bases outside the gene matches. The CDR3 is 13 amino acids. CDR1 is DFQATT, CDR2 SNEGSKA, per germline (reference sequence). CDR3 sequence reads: CSAPDRGKETQYF. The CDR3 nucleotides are TGCAGTGCTCCCGACAGGGGGAAAGAGACCCAGTACTTC.